The sequence of this T cell receptor (beta chain) was determined in a study of blood T cell repertoires in COVID-19. Background on the study: Samples taken during acute and convalescent COVID-19 were collected in the United States, Italy and Spain. T cells, B-cell-depleted T cells, or PBMCs supplied cDNA or gDNA.

Per the authors' pipeline: Amplification of reference gene primers was used by the study to estimate nucleated cell counts. Data came from immunoSEQ multiplex PCR; TCRdb stores just in-frame clones and leaves some out. The DNA gave D and trimming, while V, J and clone size come from that table. The sample lists 140,000 to 150,000 clones; around 87% were seen once. Germline loops: CDR1 SGHRS, CDR2 YFSETQ. This CDR3 has 14 residues. V lost 0 bases, J lost 2 bases, and 8 bases lay in between. The sequenced sample was peripheral blood. The TCR comes from an older man with acute or convalescent COVID-19. This sequence joins TRBV5-1 and TRBJ2-5; D uncertain. CDR3 region: CASSLVGSQETQYF. CDR3 coding DNA: TGCGCCAGCAGCTTGGTGGGCAGTCAAGAGACCCAGTACTTC.